The clone carrying this T cell receptor beta chain was counted only a few times. No antigen is known for it. CDR3 length: 14 amino acids. Between the trimmed V and J ends, which lost 4 bases and 6 bases, there was a span of 14 bases. CDR1 and CDR2 (germline): SGHRS, YFSETQ. Preparation of the TCRbeta library involved a method that used unique molecular identifiers. TCRdb reprocessed the PCR reads with MiXCR, giving one entry per CDR3 protein. The sample contains hundreds of thousands of distinct CDR3 sequences, 16% of which appear only once. The sample comes from a study of T-cell reconstitution after alpha-beta-depleted transplantation in children. Study conclusions and caveats: One year post-transplant, T-cell counts and diversity were largely derived from T cells produced anew.

The clonotype comes from a male patient younger than 18 who had a stem cell transplant for acute lymphoblastic leukemia, so the T cells may come from the graft donor. The material sequenced was PBMCs, mostly from graft donor cells, taken 360 days after TCRalphabeta/CD19-depleted stem cell transplant. This chain joins TRBV5-1 and TRBJ1-5; D possibly corresponds to TRBD1 (5 bases). CDR3: CASSLGVARQPQHF. In DNA, the CDR3 is TGCGCCAGCAGCCTGGGGGTTGCACGTCAGCCCCAGCATTTT. Based on the CDR3 plus reference TRBV5-1 and TRBJ1-5, the full variable domain is KAGVTQTPRYLIKTRGQQVTLSCSPISGHRSVSWYQQTPGQGLQFLFEYFSETQRNKGNFPGRFSGRQFSNSRSEMNVSTLELGDSALYLCASSLGVARQPQHFGDGTRLSIL.